These T cell receptor beta chains were read from a single sample in a study of Graves' ophthalmopathy and Graves' hyperthyroidism. Each CDR3 protein is one row after TCRdb ran MiXCR on the multiplex PCR reads. Here the sample spans about 150,000 distinct CDR3 sequences, more than 30% being singletons. Material for sequencing was peripheral blood. These receptors came from a woman between 40 and 50 years old with Graves' ophthalmopathy. CDR3s include the opening cysteine and the closing phenylalanine or tryptophan. A D gene is named only where the DNA matches it firmly. Size tells how often a clone was seen (once, few, many) or the class of an expanded clone, and some rows leave it out.

d_gene: -
abundance: -
j_gene: TRBJ2-5
v_gene: TRBV6-2/TRBV6-3
CDR3nt: TGTGCCAGCAAAAATCAAAGGGCGTCTCGGGAGACCCAGTACTTC
CDR3aa: CASKNQRASRETQYF

d_gene: -
abundance: many
j_gene: TRBJ2-3
v_gene: TRBV10-3
CDR3nt: TGTGCCATCAGTGAGTCGAGGGGGGCAGATACGCAGTATTTT
CDR3aa: CAISESRGADTQYF

d_gene: -
abundance: many
j_gene: TRBJ2-7
v_gene: TRBV28
CDR3nt: TGTGCCAGCAGTTTCGGCAGGGCTCGACCCGAGCAGTACTTC
CDR3aa: CASSFGRARPEQYF

d_gene: -
abundance: -
j_gene: TRBJ2-5
v_gene: TRBV7-8
CDR3nt: TGTGCCAGCAGCCCAGCCCCAGGGATAGAGACCCAGTACTTC
CDR3aa: CASSPAPGIETQYF

d_gene: TRBD1
abundance: -
j_gene: TRBJ2-7
v_gene: TRBV20-1
CDR3nt: TGCAGTGCTAGCCCCGGGACAGGGACCTACGAGCAGTACTTC
CDR3aa: CSASPGTGTYEQYF

d_gene: -
abundance: -
j_gene: TRBJ1-2
v_gene: TRBV28
CDR3nt: TGTGCCAGCAGCTTGCCCGGGGGGAGCTATGGCTACACCTTC
CDR3aa: CASSLPGGSYGYTF

d_gene: TRBD1
abundance: many
j_gene: TRBJ2-2
v_gene: TRBV6-1
CDR3nt: TGTGCCACCCGGGGACAGGGGGGGACCGGGGAGCTGTTTTTT
CDR3aa: CATRGQGGTGELFF

d_gene: TRBD1
abundance: -
j_gene: TRBJ1-2
v_gene: TRBV6-2/TRBV6-3
CDR3nt: TGTGCCAGCAGTTACTCGAAAGACAGGGGAGACTATGGCTACACCTTC
CDR3aa: CASSYSKDRGDYGYTF

d_gene: -
abundance: -
j_gene: TRBJ1-1
v_gene: TRBV7-8
CDR3nt: TGTGCCAGCAGCGAGAGACCGACAGGATGGACTGAAGCTTTCTTT
CDR3aa: CASSERPTGWTEAFF

d_gene: TRBD1
abundance: many
j_gene: TRBJ2-5
v_gene: TRBV15
CDR3nt: TGTGCCACCAGCAGAGAGAGGGACAGGCAAGAGACCCAGTACTTC
CDR3aa: CATSRERDRQETQYF

d_gene: TRBD2
abundance: many
j_gene: TRBJ2-5
v_gene: TRBV7-2
CDR3nt: TGTGCCAGCAGCTTACAATTGCTAGCGGGACAAGAGACCCAGTACTTC
CDR3aa: CASSLQLLAGQETQYF

d_gene: -
abundance: -
j_gene: TRBJ2-5
v_gene: TRBV12-3/TRBV12-4
CDR3nt: TGTGCCAGCAGGAACAGGCTTGGGCAAGAGACCCAGTACTTC
CDR3aa: CASRNRLGQETQYF

d_gene: -
abundance: many
j_gene: TRBJ2-4
v_gene: TRBV19
CDR3nt: TGTGCCAGTAGTATCCAGCCGGGGGAAAACATTCAGTACTTC
CDR3aa: CASSIQPGENIQYF

d_gene: TRBD1
abundance: many
j_gene: TRBJ2-5
v_gene: TRBV7-2
CDR3nt: TGTGCCAGCAGCTTACCGGGACAGGTTTCGAAGACCCAGTACTTC
CDR3aa: CASSLPGQVSKTQYF

d_gene: TRBD2
abundance: -
j_gene: TRBJ2-2
v_gene: TRBV2
CDR3nt: TGTGCCAGCAGTGAAATAACTAGCGGGAGTGGCGGGGAGCTGTTTTTT
CDR3aa: CASSEITSGSGGELFF

d_gene: -
abundance: -
j_gene: TRBJ1-1
v_gene: TRBV2
CDR3nt: TGTGCCAGCAACCGACAGTTAGAAGCTTTCTTT
CDR3aa: CASNRQLEAFF

d_gene: -
abundance: many
j_gene: TRBJ1-5
v_gene: TRBV20-1
CDR3nt: TGCAGTGCTAGGTCACAGGTTATTAGCAATCAGCCCCAGCATTTT
CDR3aa: CSARSQVISNQPQHF

d_gene: -
abundance: many
j_gene: TRBJ2-7
v_gene: TRBV25-1
CDR3nt: TGTGCCAGCAGTGAATCCGGGGAAGCCTACGAGCAGTACTTC
CDR3aa: CASSESGEAYEQYF

d_gene: -
abundance: -
j_gene: TRBJ1-2
v_gene: TRBV19
CDR3nt: TGTGCCAGTCGCACGACTATCTATGGCTACACCTTC
CDR3aa: CASRTTIYGYTF

d_gene: -
abundance: -
j_gene: TRBJ1-3
v_gene: TRBV28
CDR3nt: TGTGCCAGCAGTTTATCTAGGCGCTCTGGAAACACCATATATTTT
CDR3aa: CASSLSRRSGNTIYF

d_gene: TRBD1
abundance: many
j_gene: TRBJ1-5
v_gene: TRBV20-1
CDR3nt: TGCAGTTCTACAGGGGGCGCAGGGCAGCCCCAGCATTTT
CDR3aa: CSSTGGAGQPQHF

d_gene: -
abundance: many
j_gene: TRBJ2-7
v_gene: TRBV5-1
CDR3nt: TGCGCCAGCAGCTTGAGCGTCAGCATCGACGAGCAGTACTTC
CDR3aa: CASSLSVSIDEQYF

d_gene: -
abundance: -
j_gene: TRBJ1-2
v_gene: TRBV27
CDR3nt: TGTGCCAGCAGTTTTAATCCAGGTCCCTATGGCCACACCTTC
CDR3aa: CASSFNPGPYGHTF

d_gene: TRBD1
abundance: many
j_gene: TRBJ1-5
v_gene: TRBV30
CDR3nt: TGTGCCTGGAGTGTAACAGGGGGTCACCCCCAGCATTTT
CDR3aa: CAWSVTGGHPQHF

d_gene: -
abundance: -
j_gene: TRBJ2-7
v_gene: TRBV28
CDR3nt: TGTGCCAGCACCGACCCTTTGATCTACGAGCAGTACTTC
CDR3aa: CASTDPLIYEQYF

d_gene: TRBD2
abundance: -
j_gene: TRBJ2-7
v_gene: TRBV3-1
CDR3nt: TGTGCCAGCAGTAGGCCGCCTAGCGGGTCCCCTTCCTCCTACGAGCAGTACTTC
CDR3aa: CASSRPPSGSPSSYEQYF

d_gene: -
abundance: many
j_gene: TRBJ1-1
v_gene: TRBV12-3/TRBV12-4
CDR3nt: TGTGCCAGCAGTTCTAACAGTGAACAAGCTTTCTTT
CDR3aa: CASSSNSEQAFF

d_gene: -
abundance: few
j_gene: TRBJ2-6
v_gene: TRBV7-8
CDR3nt: TGTGCCAGCAGCTTAGCGCACTCTGGGGCCAACGTCCTGACTTTC
CDR3aa: CASSLAHSGANVLTF

d_gene: -
abundance: many
j_gene: TRBJ1-5
v_gene: TRBV20-1
CDR3nt: TGCAGTGCTAGTCCGGGGGGCAGGGGCAATCAGCCCCAGCATTTT
CDR3aa: CSASPGGRGNQPQHF